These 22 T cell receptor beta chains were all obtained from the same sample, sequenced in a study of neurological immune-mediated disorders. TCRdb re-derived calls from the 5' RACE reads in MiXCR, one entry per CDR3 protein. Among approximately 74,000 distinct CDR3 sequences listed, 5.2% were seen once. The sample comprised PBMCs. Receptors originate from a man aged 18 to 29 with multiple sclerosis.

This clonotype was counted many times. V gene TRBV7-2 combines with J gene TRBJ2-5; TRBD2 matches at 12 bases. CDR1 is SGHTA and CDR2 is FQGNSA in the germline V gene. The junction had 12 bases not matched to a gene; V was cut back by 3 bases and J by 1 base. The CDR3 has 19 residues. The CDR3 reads CASSFAVLGLAGIQETQYF. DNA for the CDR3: TGTGCCAGCAGCTTTGCCGTTTTAGGACTAGCGGGGATCCAAGAGACCCAGTACTTC.

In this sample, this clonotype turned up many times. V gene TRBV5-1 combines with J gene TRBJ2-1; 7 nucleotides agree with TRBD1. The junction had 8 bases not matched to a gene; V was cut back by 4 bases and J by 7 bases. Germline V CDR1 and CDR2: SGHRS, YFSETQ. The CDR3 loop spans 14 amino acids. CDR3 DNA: TGCGCCAGCAGCCCCAGACAGGGTAAGAATGAGCAGTTCTTC. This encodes CASSPRQGKNEQFF. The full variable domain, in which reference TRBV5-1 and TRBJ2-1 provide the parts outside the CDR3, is KAGVTQTPRYLIKTRGQQVTLSCSPISGHRSVSWYQQTPGQGLQFLFEYFSETQRNKGNFPGRFSGRQFSNSRSEMNVSTLELGDSALYLCASSPRQGKNEQFFGPGTRLTVL.

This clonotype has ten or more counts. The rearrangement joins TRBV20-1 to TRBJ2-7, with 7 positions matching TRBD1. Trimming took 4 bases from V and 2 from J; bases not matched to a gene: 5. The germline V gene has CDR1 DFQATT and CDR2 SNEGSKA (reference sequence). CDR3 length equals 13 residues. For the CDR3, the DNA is TGCAGTGCTATAAGTGACAGGGCCTACGAGCAGTACTTC. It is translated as CSAISDRAYEQYF.

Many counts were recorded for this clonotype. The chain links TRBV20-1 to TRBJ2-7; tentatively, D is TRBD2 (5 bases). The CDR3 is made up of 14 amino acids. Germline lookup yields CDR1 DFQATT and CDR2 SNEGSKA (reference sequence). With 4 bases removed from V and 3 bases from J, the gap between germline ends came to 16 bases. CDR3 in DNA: TGCAGTGCTACCGCGGGCAACTGGAACTACGAGCAGTACTTC. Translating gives CSATAGNWNYEQYF.

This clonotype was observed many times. In DNA form, the CDR3 reads TGCGCCAGCAAAAAGGACGGGGATAGCAATCAGCCCCAGCATTTT. It yields the protein CASKKDGDSNQPQHF. This rearrangement joins TRBV5-1 to TRBJ1-5; D is unclear. Germline V gene lookup returns CDR1 SGHRS and CDR2 YFSETQ. The V end lost 6 bases, the J end lost 0 bases, and 13 bases lay between the germline ends. The CDR3 runs to 15 residues.

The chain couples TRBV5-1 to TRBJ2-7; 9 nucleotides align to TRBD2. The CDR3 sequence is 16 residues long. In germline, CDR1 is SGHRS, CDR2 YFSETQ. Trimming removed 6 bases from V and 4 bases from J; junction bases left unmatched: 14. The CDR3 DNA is TGCGCCAGCACCCATGGAGGCGGGGGGGCGGTATACGAGCAGTACTTC. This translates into CASTHGGGGAVYEQYF.

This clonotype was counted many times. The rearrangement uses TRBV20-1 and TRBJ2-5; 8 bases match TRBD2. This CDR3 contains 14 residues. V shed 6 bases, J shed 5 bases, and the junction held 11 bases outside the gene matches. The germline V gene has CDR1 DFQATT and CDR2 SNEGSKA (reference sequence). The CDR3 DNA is TGCAGTGCCGTGAACCGGGAGGGTTGGGAGACCCAGTACTTC. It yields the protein CSAVNREGWETQYF.

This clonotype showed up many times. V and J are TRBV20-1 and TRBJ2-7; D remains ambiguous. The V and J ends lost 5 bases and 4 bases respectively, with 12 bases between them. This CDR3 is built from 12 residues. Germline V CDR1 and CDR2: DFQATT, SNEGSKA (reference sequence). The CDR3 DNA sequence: TGCAGTGCTTCTAGGACGGAGTACGAGCAGTACTTC. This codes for CSASRTEYEQYF.

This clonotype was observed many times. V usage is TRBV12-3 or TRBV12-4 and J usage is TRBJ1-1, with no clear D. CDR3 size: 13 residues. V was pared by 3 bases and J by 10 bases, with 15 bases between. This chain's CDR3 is CASSLRVVASAFF. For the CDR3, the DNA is TGTGCCAGCAGTTTGCGGGTCGTCGCTTCAGCTTTCTTT.

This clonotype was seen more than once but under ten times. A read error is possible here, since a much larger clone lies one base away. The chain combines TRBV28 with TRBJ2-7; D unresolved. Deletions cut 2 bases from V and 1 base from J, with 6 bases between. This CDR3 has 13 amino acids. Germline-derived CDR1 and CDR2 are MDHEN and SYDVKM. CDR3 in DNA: TGTGCCAGCAGTTTACAAAAGTCCTACGAGCAGTACTTC. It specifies CASSLQKSYEQYF.

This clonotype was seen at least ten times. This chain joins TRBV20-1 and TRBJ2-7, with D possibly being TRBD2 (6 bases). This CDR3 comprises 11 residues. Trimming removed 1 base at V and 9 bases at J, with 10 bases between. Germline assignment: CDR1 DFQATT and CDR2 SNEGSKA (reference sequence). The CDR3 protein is CSARAGVVQYF. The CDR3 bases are TGCAGTGCTAGAGCGGGAGTTGTGCAGTACTTC.

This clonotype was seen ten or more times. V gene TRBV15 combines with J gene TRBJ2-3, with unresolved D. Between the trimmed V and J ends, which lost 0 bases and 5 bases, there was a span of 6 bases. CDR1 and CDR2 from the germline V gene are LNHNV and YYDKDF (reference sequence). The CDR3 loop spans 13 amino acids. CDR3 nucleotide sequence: TGTGCCACCAGCAGAGAAGCCGGAGATACGCAGTATTTT. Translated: CATSREAGDTQYF. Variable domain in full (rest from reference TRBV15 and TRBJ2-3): DAMVIQNPRYQVTQFGKPVTLSCSQTLNHNVMYWYQQKSSQAPKLLFHYYDKDFNNEADTPDNFQSRRPNTSFCFLDIRSPGLGDTAMYLCATSREAGDTQYFGPGTRLTVL.

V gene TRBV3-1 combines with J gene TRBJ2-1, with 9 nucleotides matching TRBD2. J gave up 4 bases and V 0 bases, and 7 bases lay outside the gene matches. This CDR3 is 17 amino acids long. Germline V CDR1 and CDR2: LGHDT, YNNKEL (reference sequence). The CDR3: CASSQDRLAGTYNEQFF. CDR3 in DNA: TGTGCCAGCAGCCAAGATCGGCTAGCGGGGACTTACAATGAGCAGTTCTTC.

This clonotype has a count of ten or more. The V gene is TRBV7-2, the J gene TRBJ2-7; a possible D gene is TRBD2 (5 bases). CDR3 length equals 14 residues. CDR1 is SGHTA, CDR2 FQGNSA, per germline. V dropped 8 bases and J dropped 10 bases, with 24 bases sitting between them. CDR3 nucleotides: TGTGCCAGCGGTAGGCGCCGGGGAGCGGAGGAACAGTACTTC. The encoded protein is CASGRRRGAEEQYF.

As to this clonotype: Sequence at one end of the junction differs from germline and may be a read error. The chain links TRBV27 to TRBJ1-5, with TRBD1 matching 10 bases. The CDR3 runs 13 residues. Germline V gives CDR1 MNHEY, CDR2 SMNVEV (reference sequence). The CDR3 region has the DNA TGTGCCACCTCGGGACAGGGGCATCAGCCCCAGAATTTT. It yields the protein CATSGQGHQPQNF.

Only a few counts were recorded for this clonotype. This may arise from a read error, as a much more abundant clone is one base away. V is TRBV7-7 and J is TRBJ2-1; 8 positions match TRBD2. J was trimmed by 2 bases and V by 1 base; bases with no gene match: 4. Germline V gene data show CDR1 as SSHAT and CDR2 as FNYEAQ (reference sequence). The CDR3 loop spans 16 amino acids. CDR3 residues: CASSLGSGGTYNEQFF. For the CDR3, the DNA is TGTGCCAGCAGCTTAGGGAGCGGGGGTACCTACAATGAGCAGTTCTTC.

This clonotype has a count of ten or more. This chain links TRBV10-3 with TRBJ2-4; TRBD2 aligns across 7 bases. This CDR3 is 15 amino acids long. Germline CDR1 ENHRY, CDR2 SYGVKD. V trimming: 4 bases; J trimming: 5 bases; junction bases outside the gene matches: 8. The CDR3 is CAISGKGGVQNIQYF. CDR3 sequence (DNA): TGTGCCATCAGTGGGAAGGGAGGGGTCCAAAACATTCAGTACTTC.

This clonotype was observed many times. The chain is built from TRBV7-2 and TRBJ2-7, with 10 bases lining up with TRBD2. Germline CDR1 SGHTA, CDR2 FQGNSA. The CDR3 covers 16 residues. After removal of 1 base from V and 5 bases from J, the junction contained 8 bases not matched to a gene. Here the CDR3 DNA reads TGTGCCAGCAGCTTAGAATTGCCTAGCGGGAGTCACGAGCAGTACTTC. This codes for CASSLELPSGSHEQYF.

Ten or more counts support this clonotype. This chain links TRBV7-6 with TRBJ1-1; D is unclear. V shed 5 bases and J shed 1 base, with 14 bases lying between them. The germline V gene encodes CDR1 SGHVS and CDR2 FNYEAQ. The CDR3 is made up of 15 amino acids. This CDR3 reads CASSQEPGGNTEAFF. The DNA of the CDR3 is TGTGCCAGCAGCCAGGAGCCGGGAGGGAACACTGAAGCTTTCTTT.

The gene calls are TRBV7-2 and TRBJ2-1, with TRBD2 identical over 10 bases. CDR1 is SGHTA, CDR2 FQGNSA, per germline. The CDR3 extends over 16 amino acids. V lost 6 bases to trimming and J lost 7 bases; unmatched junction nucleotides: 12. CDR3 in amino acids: CASRPPGLAFSNEQFF. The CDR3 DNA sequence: TGTGCCAGCAGACCTCCGGGACTAGCGTTTTCTAATGAGCAGTTCTTC.

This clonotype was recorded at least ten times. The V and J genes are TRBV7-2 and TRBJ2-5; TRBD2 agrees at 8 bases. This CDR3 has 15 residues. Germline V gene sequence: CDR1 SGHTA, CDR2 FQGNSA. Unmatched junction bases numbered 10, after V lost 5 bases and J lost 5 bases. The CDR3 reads CASSTTSGTRETQYF. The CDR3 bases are TGTGCCAGCAGCACAACTAGCGGCACTCGGGAGACCCAGTACTTC.

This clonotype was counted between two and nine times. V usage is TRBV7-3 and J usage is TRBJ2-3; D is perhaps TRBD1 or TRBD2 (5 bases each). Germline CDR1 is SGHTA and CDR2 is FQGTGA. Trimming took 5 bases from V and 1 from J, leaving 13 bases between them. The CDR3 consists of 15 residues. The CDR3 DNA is TGTGCCAGCAGCATTGGGACCTCGGGCACAGATACGCAGTATTTT. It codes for CASSIGTSGTDTQYF.